This entry features one T cell receptor beta chain sequence. Antigen: not known. This record comes from a study of cytomegalovirus exposure and HLA in healthy donors. Findings of the study overall: Three of the chains that were CMV-associated were confirmed in vitro to be specific for CMV antigens. In a later analysis, V- and J-gene trimming of beta chains associated with a DCLRE1C missense variant, replicated independently.

The CDR3 has 14 residues. V gave up 7 bases and J gave up 3 bases, with 14 bases separating them. Germline-derived CDR1 and CDR2 are SGHRS and YFSETQ. The study ran its PCR with 60 Vbeta and 13 Jbeta primers. Clones were sequenced by immunoSEQ multiplex PCR, and TCRdb holds only the in-frame ones, with some missing. The table includes about 93,000 clones, approximately 81% detected once. Sequencing was performed on PBMCs. The sequence was obtained from a woman between 35 and 50 years old in good health and CMV-seronegative. The chain carries TRBV5-1 and TRBJ2-1; D is perhaps TRBD1 (6 bases). CDR3 bases: TGCGCCAGCCGGGCCACGGACAGCTACAATGAGCAGTTCTTC. This codes for CASRATDSYNEQFF.